The sequence of this T cell receptor beta chain was determined in a study of vaccination effects on CD4 cells after COVID-19. General study findings and limits: Both infection-induced and vaccine-induced clones contracted markedly at late post-vaccination timepoints.

On this clone itself: What it binds is not known.

The CDR3 spans 13 residues. In germline, CDR1 is LGHDT, CDR2 YNNKEL (reference sequence). Trimming pared 3 bases from V and 9 bases from J, leaving 14 bases between. Assay: immunoSEQ multiplex PCR; the TCRdb copy retains only in-frame clones and omits some. The sample includes about 15,000 clones, over 65% of them seen just once. ViraFEST used viral peptide pools to expand antigen-specific CD4+ T cells before sequencing. Cultured cells yielded isolated CD4+ T cells after approximately nine days. By PCR, the person was confirmed to have had SARS-CoV-2 infection between March and December 2020. Participants were vaccinated with two doses of either the BNT162b2 or mRNA-1273 vaccine. Replacing half the medium with IL-2 medium was done on days 3 and 7.

The rearrangement uses TRBV3-1 (or the pseudogene TRBV3-2) and TRBJ2-5; weak D call: TRBD1 (5 bases). This clonotype originated in a human donor who had a prior SARS-CoV-2 infection. Sequences were derived from CD4+ T cells from PBMCs cultured with SARS-CoV-2 spike peptides, sampled after COVID-19 vaccination. The CDR3 protein is CASSHPPGIAQYF. The CDR3 DNA reads as TGTGCCAGCAGCCATCCCCCAGGGATTGCCCAGTACTTC.